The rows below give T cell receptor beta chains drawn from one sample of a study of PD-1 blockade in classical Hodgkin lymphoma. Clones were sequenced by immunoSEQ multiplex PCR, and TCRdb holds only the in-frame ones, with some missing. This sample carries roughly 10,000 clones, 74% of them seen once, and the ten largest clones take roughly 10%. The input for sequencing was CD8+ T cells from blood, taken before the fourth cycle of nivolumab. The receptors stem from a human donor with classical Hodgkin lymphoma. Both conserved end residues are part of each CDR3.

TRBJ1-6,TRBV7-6,CASSLEVTSPLHF
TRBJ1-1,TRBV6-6,CASSYLSGYMNTEAFF
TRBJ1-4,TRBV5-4,CASSQVSTGANEKLFF
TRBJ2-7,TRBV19,CASSIKGTGSSEQYF
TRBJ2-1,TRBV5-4,CASSLGAGEQFF
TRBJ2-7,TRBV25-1,CASSGLTGQYEQYF
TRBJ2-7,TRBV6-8,CASSYRQASYEQYF
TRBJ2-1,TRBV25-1,CASSEEVWGAHNEQFF
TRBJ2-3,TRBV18,CASSPLQGTTTDTQYF
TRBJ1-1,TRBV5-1,CASSLEGVTEAFF
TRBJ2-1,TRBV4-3,CASSQAWGSRNEQFF
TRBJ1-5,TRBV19,CASSIDPSTGQPQHF
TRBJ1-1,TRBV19,CASSPTGTGVGAFF
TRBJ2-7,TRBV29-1,CSVAGTGVNYEQYF